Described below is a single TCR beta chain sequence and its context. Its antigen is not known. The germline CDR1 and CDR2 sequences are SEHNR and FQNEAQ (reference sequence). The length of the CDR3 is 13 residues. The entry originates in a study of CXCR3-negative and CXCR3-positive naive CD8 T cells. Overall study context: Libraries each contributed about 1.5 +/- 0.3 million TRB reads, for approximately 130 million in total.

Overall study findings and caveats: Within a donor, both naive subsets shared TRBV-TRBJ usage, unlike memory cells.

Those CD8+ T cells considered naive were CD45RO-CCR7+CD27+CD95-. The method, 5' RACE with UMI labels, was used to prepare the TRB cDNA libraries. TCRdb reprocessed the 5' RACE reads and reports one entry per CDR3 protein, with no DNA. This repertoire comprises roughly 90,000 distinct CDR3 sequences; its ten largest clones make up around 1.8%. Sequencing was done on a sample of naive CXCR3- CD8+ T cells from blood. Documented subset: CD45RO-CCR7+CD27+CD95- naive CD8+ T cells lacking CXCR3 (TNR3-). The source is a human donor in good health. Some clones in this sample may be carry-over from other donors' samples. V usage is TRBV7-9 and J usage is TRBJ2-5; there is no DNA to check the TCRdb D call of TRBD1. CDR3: CASSRGTEETQYF. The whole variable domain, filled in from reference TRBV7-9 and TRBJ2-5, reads DTGVSQNPRHKITKRGQNVTFRCDPISEHNRLYWYRQTLGQGPEFLTYFQNEAQLEKSRLLSDRFSAERPKGSFSTLEIQRTEQGDSAMYLCASSRGTEETQYFGPGTRLLVL.